These 13 T cell receptor beta chains were all obtained from the same sample, sequenced in a study of shared clonotypes between healthy human individuals. Repertoires were generated with immunoSEQ multiplex PCR, while TCRdb's copy carries only in-frame clones and drops some. The data show 2.3 million or so clones, approximately 93% seen once. The source material was naive CD4+ T cells from PBMCs. Subset described: CD45RA+ positively selected. The receptors shown here come from a man between 18 and 35 years old in good health. Some clones in this sample may be carry-over from other donors' samples.

This clone came up once. The V and J genes are TRBV28 and TRBJ2-7; 7 positions agree with TRBD2. The germline CDR1 and CDR2 sequences are MDHEN and SYDVKM. V was pared by 5 bases and J by 9 bases, with 16 bases of the junction left unmatched. The CDR3 totals 15 residues. CDR3: CASSPRLALVLGQYF. The CDR3 DNA sequence: TGTGCCAGCAGTCCCCGACTAGCCCTCGTCCTGGGGCAGTACTTC.

This clone was counted only a few times. Other DNA sequences within the sample encode an identical CDR3. The rearrangement joins TRBV6-6 to TRBJ1-1; D perhaps matches TRBD1 (6 bases). The germline V and J ends were trimmed by 4 bases and 1 base, with 7 bases remaining between them. The CDR3 totals 13 residues. Looked up from germline, CDR1 is MNHNY and CDR2 is SVGAGI (reference sequence). CDR3 coding DNA: TGTGCCAGCAGTTCACAGGGGAACACTGAAGCTTTCTTT. Its protein is CASSSQGNTEAFF.

J is TRBJ2-7 and V is TRBV5-1; the D gene is possibly TRBD2 (5 bases). The CDR3 extends over 12 amino acids. From germline, CDR1 is SGHRS and CDR2 YFSETQ. V was trimmed by 4 bases and J by 3 bases, leaving 8 bases between them. In DNA, the CDR3 is TGCGCCAGCAGCCCAAGCGGCTACGAGCAGTACTTC. Its protein is CASSPSGYEQYF.

This chain links TRBV6-5 with TRBJ2-2; 10 bases agree with TRBD1. With 5 bases clipped from V and 4 bases from J, the junction kept 4 bases outside the gene matches. CDR1 is MNHEY and CDR2 is SVGAGI in the germline V gene. The length of the CDR3 is 15 residues. CDR3 sequence: CASSPRDRGTGELFF. The CDR3 DNA sequence: TGTGCCAGCAGTCCCCGGGACAGGGGCACCGGGGAGCTGTTTTTT.

The rearrangement links TRBV7-3 to TRBJ2-1; maybe TRBD2 (5 bases). CDR3 length: 15 amino acids. CDR1 and CDR2 (germline): SGHTA, FQGTGA. Deletions cut 0 bases from V and 0 bases from J, with 6 bases between. The CDR3 DNA follows: TGTGCCAGCAGCTTAACAGCGGACTCCTACAATGAGCAGTTCTTC. This encodes CASSLTADSYNEQFF. Supplemented by reference TRBV7-3 and TRBJ2-1, the full variable domain reads GAGVSQTPSNKVTEKGKYVELRCDPISGHTALYWYRQSLGQGPEFLIYFQGTGAADDSGLPNDRFFAVRPEGSVSTLKIQRTERGDSAVYLCASSLTADSYNEQFFGPGTRLTVL.

CDR3 protein: CASSPLYRDPKGYGYTF. In DNA form, the CDR3 reads TGTGCCAGCTCACCTTTATACCGGGACCCAAAGGGGTATGGCTACACCTTC. The chain employs TRBV18 and TRBJ1-2; D perhaps matches TRBD1 (5 bases). The CDR3 is 17 residues long. Germline V gene sequence: CDR1 KGHSH, CDR2 LQKENI. V was cut by 3 bases and J by 5 bases, with 22 bases left in between.

This clone came up a few times. The DNA of the CDR3 is TGTGCCAGCAGCTTAGCATCCGAGGTCTATGGCTACACCTTC. It encodes CASSLASEVYGYTF. The V call is TRBV7-9, the J call TRBJ1-2, with D unclear. V was clipped by 0 bases and J by 4 bases, with 9 bases between them. This CDR3 region has 14 residues. Germline lookup yields CDR1 SEHNR and CDR2 FQNEAQ (reference sequence).

V gene TRBV21-1 combines with J gene TRBJ1-1; the table gives TRBD1 as D, unverified against the DNA. TRBV21-1 is recorded as a pseudogene. This CDR3 has 14 amino acids. The CDR3: CASSKGNSHPEAFF. Here the CDR3 DNA reads TGTGCCAGCAGCAAAGGGAACAGCCACCCTGAAGCTTTCTTT.

The CDR3 DNA sequence: TGCGCCAGCAGTCCGGACAGGAATTCCTACAATGAGCAGTTCTTC. It specifies CASSPDRNSYNEQFF. The chain has TRBV5-1 and TRBJ2-1; 7 bases match TRBD1. Germline trimming cut 5 bases from V and 1 base from J; bases unmatched to any gene: 6. There are 15 residues in the CDR3. CDR1 is SGHRS and CDR2 is YFSETQ in the germline V gene.

This rearrangement joins TRBV9 to TRBJ1-4, with 7 nucleotides matching TRBD1. This CDR3 is built from 15 residues. J lost 0 bases, V lost 4 bases, and 3 bases had no gene match. Germline-derived CDR1 and CDR2 are SGDLS and YYNGEE. The CDR3 loop reads CASSRGQSTNEKLFF. The CDR3 DNA follows: TGTGCCAGCAGCAGGGGACAGTCAACTAATGAAAAACTGTTTTTT.

This chain joins TRBV5-4 and TRBJ2-3; tentatively, D is TRBD1 (5 bases). With 7 bases removed from V and 5 bases from J, the gap between germline ends came to 29 bases. This CDR3 is 18 amino acids long. Germline CDR1 and CDR2: SGHNT and YYREEE (reference sequence). The CDR3 protein is CASCPVGRAQGVRDTQYF. CDR3 in DNA: TGTGCCAGCTGCCCGGTGGGTAGGGCCCAGGGTGTTCGAGATACGCAGTATTTT.

The J gene is TRBJ2-7, the V gene TRBV2; D is perhaps TRBD1 (6 bases). Germline V lookup: CDR1 SNHLY, CDR2 FYNNEI. Trimming cost V 3 bases and J 1 base, with 10 bases left between them. This CDR3 has 14 residues. This chain's CDR3 is CASSDRGESYEQYF. As DNA, the CDR3 is TGTGCCAGCAGTGACAGGGGAGAGTCCTACGAGCAGTACTTC.

The rearrangement uses TRBV27 and TRBJ1-1, with D hard to call. CDR3 size: 12 residues. The V and J ends lost 2 bases and 5 bases respectively, with 6 bases between them. CDR1 and CDR2 (germline): MNHEY, SMNVEV (reference sequence). The CDR3 DNA follows: TGTGCCAGCAGTTTACCCGGGACTGAAGCTTTCTTT. This encodes CASSLPGTEAFF.